The sequence of this T cell receptor (beta chain) was determined in a study of metastatic and nonmetastatic thyroid tumors. At the level of the study: Repertoire data that came from the blood and tumor or nodule tissue of malignant and benign thyroid patients were compared.

TCRdb used MiXCR to call clones anew from the PCR reads. Among about 23,000 clones listed, more than 12% were seen once. In regard to this clone: At one end, the junction sequence differs from germline, possibly due to a read error.

Patients were all untreated before their thyroid surgery. This sequence originates from a female donor with papillary thyroid cancer or a benign thyroid nodule (not recorded which). Some clones in this sample may be carry-over from other donors' samples. Sequences were obtained from tumor tissue.

CDR3 residues: CSWSTGYNQPQHF. CDR3 sequence (DNA): TGTTCCTGGAGTACGGGGTACAATCAGCCCCAGCATTTT. This chain links TRBV30 with TRBJ1-5; no reliable D call. The CDR3 length is 13 residues. Germline-derived CDR1 and CDR2 are GTSNPN and SVGIG (reference sequence).